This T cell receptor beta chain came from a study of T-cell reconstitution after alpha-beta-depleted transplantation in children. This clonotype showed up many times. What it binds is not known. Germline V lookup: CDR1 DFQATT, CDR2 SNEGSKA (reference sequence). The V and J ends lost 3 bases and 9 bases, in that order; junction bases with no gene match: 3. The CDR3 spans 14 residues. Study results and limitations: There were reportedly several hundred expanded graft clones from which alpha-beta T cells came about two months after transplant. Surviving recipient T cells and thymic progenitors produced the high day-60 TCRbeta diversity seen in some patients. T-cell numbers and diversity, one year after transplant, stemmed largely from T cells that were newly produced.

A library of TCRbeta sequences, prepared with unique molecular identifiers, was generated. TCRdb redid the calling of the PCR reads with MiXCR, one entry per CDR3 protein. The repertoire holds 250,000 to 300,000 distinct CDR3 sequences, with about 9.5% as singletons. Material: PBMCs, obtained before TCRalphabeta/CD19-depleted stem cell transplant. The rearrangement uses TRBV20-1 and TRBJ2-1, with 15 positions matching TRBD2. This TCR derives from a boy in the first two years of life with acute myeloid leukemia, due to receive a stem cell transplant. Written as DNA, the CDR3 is TGCAGTGCTAGGAGGACTAGCGGGAGGGCTGAGCAGTTCTTC. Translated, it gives CSARRTSGRAEQFF.